The entry below gives a single T cell receptor beta chain sequence along with its context. Its target antigen remains unknown. Nothing much larger sits one base from this clone, and base qualities are not available. The protocol used for the library was the immunoSEQ multiplex PCR assay. For the multiplex PCR, a mixture combining 60 forward primers for TCR Vbeta segments and 13 reverse primers for TCR Jbeta segments was used. A multiplex PCR assay on genomic DNA amplified the CDR3 region of rearranged TCR beta genes. The amplified TCR beta libraries were sequenced on the Illumina HiSeq System as 87-base-pair reads. Regarding the original processing steps: Across the roughly 600 repertoires, a later analysis counted tens of millions of unique TCR beta chains, approximately 12 million of which were shared by at least two donors. Raw reads were error-corrected and collapsed into unique sequences by a nearest-neighbor algorithm in which closely related sequences were merged to remove PCR and sequencing errors. To assign V, D and J gene segments, CDR3 sequences were aligned to IMGT reference sequences. For a sequence to be retained, a match of at least six nucleotides was required to both a V gene segment and a J gene segment. Rearrangements were called productive when the CDR3 lacked stop codons and stayed in frame with V and J; all others were non-productive. CDR3 was defined according to IMGT convention as the region running from the second conserved V-encoded cysteine to the conserved J-encoded phenylalanine. In an earlier analysis of around 640 of the donors, sequences lacking an unambiguous match to a single V gene segment were excluded. In an earlier analysis of 450 to 750 of the donors, a V segment was called functional when productive rearrangements were above 56.7%, and segregating when the standard deviation between donors exceeded 5%. A statistical classification framework was built for diagnosing cytomegalovirus status from the catalog of TCR beta chain sequences. In a later analysis, TCR nucleotide sequences were compared against IMGT/GENE-DB human TR gene sequences so that V and J genes could be assigned. A later analysis assigned CDR3 sequences and most-parsimonious VDJ recombination scenarios with the TCRdist pipeline. In a later analysis, each TCR beta chain was defined by its CDR3 amino acid sequence together with its V-gene family, and reads without a unique V-gene family were excluded. To address suspected cross-contamination and a sequencing artifact, a later analysis removed a few hundred highly shared, low-generation-probability nucleotide sequences. For each public chain, a later analysis derived a clonal expansion index from normalized ranks of inferred template counts within each repertoire. A later analysis computed generation probabilities with a VDJ recombination model fitted to out-of-frame rearrangements, and checked the results against IGoR. Hypergeometric tests were used in a later analysis to score TCR-TCR, TCR-HLA and TCR-CMV co-occurrence, with a repertoire-size bias correction applied to the TCR pairs. False discovery rates were estimated in a later analysis by permuting HLA or CMV assignments 20 times. In a later analysis, co-occurring TCRs were grouped using DBSCAN, with TCRdist sequence similarity added in when clustering inside HLA-allele-positive subsets. Co-occurrence clustering excluded repertoires with fewer than 30,000 or more than 120,000 public chains, plus five with anomalous nucleotide sharing. TCRdb provides this immuneACCESS table in a form limited to in-frame rearrangements. Some clones are lacking; in checked studies, under half of them reflect an unresolved V gene, and why the rest are absent is not known. The D gene and trimming were derived from the DNA, and the V and J assignments and clone size from that table. The table for this sample lists about 63,000 clones; approximately 80% of them were counted only once. Less than 3.5% of the sample is held by the ten biggest clonotypes.

Taken from cysteine to phenylalanine, the CDR3 has 14 residues. The read is trimmed to its CDR3 DNA, 42 bases read in frame from base 1. The CDR1 and CDR2 encoded by the germline V gene (reference sequence) are MNHNY and SVGAGI. V is trimmed back by 10 bases and J by 6 bases, and the junction contains 13 bases that no gene match accounts for. The data belong to a study of cytomegalovirus exposure and HLA in healthy donors (dated 2017 in TCRdb). About the full investigation: An earlier analysis of some 550 of the donors reported 250 to 350 Gb of sequence data and more than 90 million unique TCR beta sequences from 150 million to 200 million T cells. Approximately 300 gigabases of sequencing data and 75 million to 85 million unique TCR sequences made up an early release that covered over 550 HLA-typed donors. Of the roughly 400 genotyped donors, approximately 82% fell in the genetic ancestry cluster associated with self-reported Caucasian donors. The study aimed to test whether signatures of past pathogen exposure could be identified by cataloging public T cell receptors. The study profiled the T cell repertoires of around 700 subjects by immunosequencing and related them to cytomegalovirus serostatus. A separate validation cohort of roughly 110 different subjects was used in addition to the 666-subject first cohort. High-throughput TCR immunosequencing, statistical association of individual TCRs with disease status, and machine learning were combined to predict cytomegalovirus infection status. In a later analysis, previously published TCR beta repertoires from 500 to 750 donors were re-analyzed and high-resolution HLA genotyping was added so that TCR occurrence patterns could be studied. In the later analysis, no new phenotypic data were used to find candidate immune exposures; instead, reliance was placed on TCR beta sequences and their occurrence across donors. An earlier analysis of several hundred of the donors applied high-throughput TCR beta sequencing to assess whether each TCR beta V gene segment acted as functional or pseudogenic. Donor age, sex, ethnicity and CMV serostatus were compiled together with the repertoire data. In a later genetic analysis, genome-wide SNP genotypes for about 60% of the 666 donors were used, and that subset was treated as a discovery cohort. All discovery cohort repertoires had been generated using a single sequencing platform. HLA typing covered class I and class II loci at four-digit resolution. Typing coverage varied by locus: roughly 629-640 donors for A, B, C, DRB1 and DQB1; 500 to 550 for DQA1; about 600 for DPA1; more than 450 for DPB1. A handful of DR-DQ haplotypes were handled as single units for association and clustering because linkage in the cohort was strong. Among around 400 genotyped donors of the cohort, an average of approximately 200,000 unique TCR beta nucleotide sequences was sequenced per donor, of which about 20% were non-productive.

The cohort comprised some 680 healthy bone marrow donors. At the time of sampling, every cohort member was nominally healthy, though immune exposures that went unrecorded were likely present. The donor tested CMV seronegative, placing the donor among the 350 to 400 seronegative members of the cohort. Each donor provided a peripheral blood sample, and peripheral blood mononuclear cells were used for TCR beta sequencing. Genomic DNA extraction from the blood cell samples was performed with the Qiagen DNeasy Blood Extraction Kit. Study-wide conclusions, independent of this receptor: Seventeen rarely observed V segments, including chromosome 9 orphons, were excluded from the earlier analysis of approximately 500 of the donors because counts were too low. A total of roughly 160 TCR beta chains were listed by the study as associated with cytomegalovirus. A later analysis found that HLA-associated TCR beta chains were more clonally expanded and had lower generation probabilities than equally common non-associated chains. An association between a missense DCLRE1C variant and V-gene and J-gene trimming of TCR beta chains was found in a later genetic analysis and replicated in an independent cohort. Immune exposure information for the cohort was limited to CMV serostatus. In both the original and validation cohorts, the classifier was reported to diagnose cytomegalovirus status with high specificity and sensitivity. An earlier analysis of approximately 600 of the donors showed that most TCR beta V segments appeared in productive rearrangements either about 90% or about 30% of the time, which broadly matched IMGT annotations. A later genetic analysis reported fewer N-insertions in productive TCRs among donors in an Asian-associated ancestry cluster than the 666-donor mean. In a later analysis, most CMV-associated TCR beta chains were found to appear HLA-restricted, with HLA associations seemingly driven largely by CMV exposure. A further reported finding was that TCR beta sequences accurately predicted the HLA-A and HLA-B alleles for most subjects in the first cohort. Some IMGT-functional V segments, including TRBV6-2 and TRBV6-3, could not be distinguished by the 87-base-pair reads and were therefore excluded. Several of the top co-occurrence clusters appeared to be linked to parvovirus B19, influenza, CMV and Epstein-Barr virus, according to a later analysis. Assigning TCR associations to individual alleles was difficult when HLA alleles, especially DR and DQ, strongly co-occurred. According to a later analysis, TCR association rates differed among HLA loci, with DRB1 alleles showing the most associated TCRs and HLA-C alleles showing the fewest. Most TCR sequences were seen in very few donors, while some public TCRs were found in many individuals. Sequencing depth was assumed to be roughly uniform across donors in the presence/absence analyses, though that assumption may not hold. This cohort had only TCR beta chains sequenced, and the lack of alpha or paired-chain data limited which features could be detected. Because HLA typing was unavailable for some donors at each locus, only the typed subset was used in association tests. Correlated functional status among segregating V segments might reflect linkage disequilibrium, but an unknown experimental factor could not be ruled out. A group of highly shared sequence variants was considered likely to be a technical artifact of the sequencing pipeline. It was suggested by the authors that the approach could potentially be generalized to other disease states and immunological phenotypes. A later analysis associated 16,951 TCR beta sequences with specific HLA alleles at a false discovery rate of 0.05. A few of the identified cytomegalovirus-associated TCR beta chains were confirmed in vitro to be specific for cytomegalovirus antigens.

The sequenced sample consisted of PBMCs. The receptor was derived from a woman aged 30 to 39 in good health and CMV-seronegative. This chain is built from TRBV6-6 and TRBJ2-3, and TRBD2 matches 7 of the central bases. Here the CDR3 is given as CATAPKLALDTQYF. The DNA sequence reads TGTGCCACGGCACCGAAACTAGCGTTGGATACGCAGTATTTT.